This T cell receptor (beta chain) was sequenced in a study of blood T cell repertoires in COVID-19. Study-level background: COVID-19 samples, acute and convalescent, were from the United States, Italy and Spain. From T cells, B-cell-depleted T cells, or PBMCs came the material, which was cDNA or gDNA.

Two consecutive negative NP/OP PCR tests, clearance, or resolved symptoms defined Cohort 3 recovery. Trimming stripped 1 base from V and 2 bases from J, with 14 bases between. The CDR3 is 16 amino acids. Per germline, CDR1 SGHNT and CDR2 YYREEE (reference sequence). As handled by the study authors: Reference gene primers were amplified, and this amplification served to estimate nucleated cell counts. Here immunoSEQ multiplex PCR was the method, and the copy in TCRdb shows in-frame clones only, minus some. For V, J and clone size, that table is used; D and trimming come from the DNA. The table lists about 480,000 clones, 88% of them singletons.

The source of this sequence is a woman in her thirties or forties who had recovered from COVID-19. This chain joins TRBV5-4 and TRBJ2-3, with D possibly TRBD2 on 6 matching bases. The sequencing input was PBMCs or T cells enriched from blood (not recorded which). The DNA for the CDR3 is TGTGCCAGCAGCTTGTCCTTTAGCGGAGCCACAGATACGCAGTATTTT. Translation: CASSLSFSGATDTQYF.